This entry describes one T cell receptor (beta chain). Its antigen is not identified. The CDR3 is 14 residues long. In germline, CDR1 is KGHSH, CDR2 LQKENI. Trimming pared 2 bases from V and 1 base from J, leaving 8 bases between. Primers used in a second PCR of roughly 6 to 11 cycles were a sample-barcoded 5' primer and a J-beta primer mix. Using its own MiXCR run on the 5' RACE reads, TCRdb lists one record per CDR3 protein. Of almost 800,000 distinct CDR3 sequences listed, 58% were seen once; the top ten hold roughly 22%. The data originate from a study of blood T cells in healthy people across ages. Findings and caveats of the study: Among T cells, TCR beta diversity per million cells dropped roughly linearly as age rose.

Source material: blood. The sequence came from a man between 25 and 39 years old in good health. The chain has TRBV18 and TRBJ2-5; no firm D call. The chain's CDR3 is CASSPGVFQETQYF. CDR3 nucleotide sequence: TGTGCCAGCTCACCAGGGGTTTTCCAAGAGACCCAGTACTTC.